This passage covers 19 T cell receptor beta chains from one sample sequenced in a study of shared T cell receptors in the human thymus. The table came from immunoSEQ multiplex PCR; TCRdb's copy has only in-frame clones and leaves some out. Among more than 550,000 clones listed, roughly 85% were seen once. These data were also reused for a study on human thymus T cells.

The sample was thymocytes. The source of these receptors is a girl under three years old with a congenital heart defect.

This rearrangement joins TRBV4-3 to TRBJ2-7; 7 bases fit TRBD1. Trimming took 5 bases from V and 0 from J; bases not matched to a gene: 7. The CDR3 is 15 residues long. CDR1 LGHNA and CDR2 YSLEER come from the germline V gene. The CDR3 region has the DNA TGCGCCAGCAGCTCCCGACAGGGAATCTCCTACGAGCAGTACTTC. This gives the protein CASSSRQGISYEQYF.

The CDR3 sequence is CASSSPRYLGNTEAFF. CDR3 bases: TGTGCCAGCAGCTCCCCACGGTATCTGGGCAACACTGAAGCTTTCTTT. V and J are TRBV7-9 and TRBJ1-1; D remains ambiguous. CDR1 is SEHNR and CDR2 is FQNEAQ in the germline V gene (reference sequence). V shed 4 bases and J shed 2 bases, with 17 bases lying between them. CDR3 size: 16 residues. The variable domain in full, with the rest retrieved from reference TRBV7-9 and TRBJ1-1, is DTGVSQNPRHKITKRGQNVTFRCDPISEHNRLYWYRQTLGQGPEFLTYFQNEAQLEKSRLLSDRFSAERPKGSFSTLEIQRTEQGDSAMYLCASSSPRYLGNTEAFFGQGTRLTVV.

CDR3 sequence: CASSDSQGLNSPLHF. Here the CDR3 DNA reads TGTGCCAGCAGTGACTCCCAGGGCCTTAATTCACCCCTCCACTTT. This rearrangement joins TRBV6-4 to TRBJ1-6, with D perhaps matching TRBD1 (5 bases). The V gene lost 0 bases and the J gene lost 6 bases, with 9 bases spanning the gap. The CDR3 contains 15 residues. The germline V gene encodes CDR1 MRHNA and CDR2 SNTAGT.

V and J are TRBV2 and TRBJ2-1, with 15 bases that match TRBD2. This CDR3 region has 15 residues. In germline, CDR1 is SNHLY, CDR2 FYNNEI. Trimming at V came to 3 bases and at J to 9 bases, leaving 3 bases not matched to a gene. As DNA, the CDR3 is TGTGCCAGCAGTGACGGGACTAGCGGGGGGACTGAGCAGTTCTTC. Its protein product is CASSDGTSGGTEQFF.

This clone came up once. The rearrangement joins TRBV4-1 to TRBJ1-2, with D tentatively TRBD1 (6 bases). The CDR3 totals 13 residues. CDR1 and CDR2 (germline): MGHRA, YSYEKL. V shed 6 bases and J shed 0 bases, with 8 bases lying between them. The CDR3 bases are TGCGCCAGCAGACAGGGCACTAACTATGGCTACACCTTC. As protein: CASRQGTNYGYTF.

The rearrangement joins TRBV2 to TRBJ1-1; D gene ambiguous. Germline-derived CDR1 and CDR2 are SNHLY and FYNNEI. This CDR3 has 17 residues. The ends were cut back, 2 bases at V and 0 bases at J, with 16 bases in the middle. In DNA form, the CDR3 reads TGTGCCAGCAGTGAAATTCCCCGCGGGAGGATGAACACTGAAGCTTTCTTT. This translates into CASSEIPRGRMNTEAFF.

The chain couples TRBV4-1 to TRBJ1-6; possible D gene TRBD1, 6 bases. This CDR3 region has 18 residues. Trimming removed 7 bases from V and 7 bases from J, with 26 bases in between. Germline V gene sequence: CDR1 MGHRA, CDR2 YSYEKL. CDR3 coding DNA: TGCGCCAGCAAGTCCCCCACGCTCTCCCGGGACATAAATTCACCCCTCCACTTT. Translating gives CASKSPTLSRDINSPLHF.

The rearrangement uses TRBV5-6 and TRBJ1-3, with 8 bases aligning to TRBD1. Germline values: CDR1 SGHDT, CDR2 YYEEEE. This CDR3 is built from 18 residues. The V and J ends lost 4 bases and 3 bases, in that order; junction bases with no gene match: 15. This CDR3 reads CASSLTRTGWEIGNTIYF. The CDR3 DNA is TGTGCCAGCAGCCTAACTCGGACAGGGTGGGAAATTGGAAACACCATATATTTT.

V and J are TRBV13 and TRBJ2-2; D may be TRBD2 (6 bases). V gave up 1 base and J gave up 1 base, with 7 bases separating them. The CDR3 has 15 residues. The V gene's germline CDR1 is PRHDT and CDR2 FYEKMQ (reference sequence). As DNA, the CDR3 is TGTGCCAGCAGCTTAGCGGGGGAGAACACCGGGGAGCTGTTTTTT. This sequence encodes CASSLAGENTGELFF.

V and J are TRBV7-3 and TRBJ1-2; the D is unclear. CDR3 length: 13 amino acids. Deletions cut 3 bases from V and 8 bases from J, with 13 bases between. Germline V gives CDR1 SGHTA, CDR2 FQGTGA. CDR3 in DNA: TGTGCCAGCAGCTTTTTTGTTCGACTCGGCTACACCTTC. Translating it yields CASSFFVRLGYTF.

CDR3 residues: CASSPRGTGVKSYEQYF. CDR3 DNA: TGCGCCAGCAGCCCGCGCGGCACCGGGGTAAAATCCTACGAGCAGTACTTC. The chain links TRBV5-1 to TRBJ2-7, with a tentative D call TRBD2 (5 bases). CDR3 size: 17 residues. Trimming removed 4 bases from V and 1 base from J, with 21 bases in between. Germline CDR1 reads SGHRS; CDR2 reads YFSETQ.

This clone was counted a single time. In DNA, the CDR3 is TGTGCCAGCAGCCCCTCAGGGCCCCACCGGTATGGCTACACCTTC. Translation: CASSPSGPHRYGYTF. The J gene is TRBJ1-2, the V gene TRBV14; D might be TRBD1 (5 bases). Trimming took 4 bases from V and 5 from J, leaving 17 bases between them. This CDR3 has 15 residues. Per the germline V gene, CDR1 is SGHDN and CDR2 is FVKESK. Supplemented by reference TRBV14 and TRBJ1-2, the full variable domain reads EAGVTQFPSHSVIEKGQTVTLRCDPISGHDNLYWYRRVMGKEIKFLLHFVKESKQDESGMPNNRFLAERTGGTYSTLKVQPAELEDSGVYFCASSPSGPHRYGYTFGSGTRLTVV.

As concerns this clone: This CDR3 is also generated by other DNA sequences in the sample. V usage is TRBV15 and J usage is TRBJ2-7; the D gene is possibly TRBD1 (6 bases). The V gene lost 0 bases and the J gene lost 0 bases, with 6 bases spanning the gap. The germline gives CDR1 LNHNV, CDR2 YYDKDF (reference sequence). This CDR3 region has 14 residues. In DNA, the CDR3 is TGTGCCACCAGCAGAGACAGGGGCTCCTACGAGCAGTACTTC. Its translation: CATSRDRGSYEQYF.

This clone was found once. The chain couples TRBV5-1 to TRBJ2-2; 7 positions match TRBD1. Germline V gives CDR1 SGHRS, CDR2 YFSETQ. J gave up 6 bases and V 2 bases, and 10 bases lay outside the gene matches. This CDR3 contains 16 residues. The CDR3 is CASSLPTGIKSGELFF. CDR3 nucleotides: TGCGCCAGCAGCTTACCGACAGGGATTAAGTCCGGGGAGCTGTTTTTT.

Only a few counts were recorded for this clone. The V and J genes are TRBV19 and TRBJ2-1, with 8 nucleotides matching TRBD2. Germline values: CDR1 LNHDA, CDR2 SQIVND (reference sequence). The CDR3 length is 16 residues. V lost 2 bases to trimming and J lost 5 bases; unmatched junction nucleotides: 8. The CDR3 protein is CASSISRGGHDNEQFF. The CDR3 DNA reads TGTGCCAGTAGTATAAGCCGGGGGGGCCACGACAATGAGCAGTTCTTC.

This rearrangement joins TRBV28 to TRBJ2-5; unclear D gene. Germline values: CDR1 MDHEN, CDR2 SYDVKM. The CDR3 runs to 16 residues. Trimming removed 2 bases at V and 2 bases at J, with 15 bases between. CDR3 loop: CASSLPLPDYQETQYF. The CDR3 nucleotides read TGTGCCAGCAGTTTACCCTTGCCAGATTATCAAGAGACCCAGTACTTC.

V usage is TRBV2 and J usage is TRBJ2-2, with a tentative D call TRBD2 (6 bases). The CDR3 covers 18 residues. Per the germline V gene, CDR1 is SNHLY and CDR2 is FYNNEI. Trimming took 0 bases from V and 2 from J, leaving 16 bases between them. The CDR3 protein is CASSEANPTGSNTGELFF. For the CDR3, the DNA is TGTGCCAGCAGTGAAGCGAACCCCACCGGGAGCAACACCGGGGAGCTGTTTTTT.

The genes are TRBV5-1 and TRBJ2-3; 9 bases are shared with TRBD1. Germline CDR1 is SGHRS and CDR2 is YFSETQ. This CDR3 is built from 15 residues. Trimming took 4 bases from V and 2 from J; bases not matched to a gene: 5. CDR3 protein: CASSRGQGHTDTQYF. The CDR3 DNA reads TGCGCCAGCAGCCGGGGACAGGGACACACAGATACGCAGTATTTT.

The table lists this clone with a count of one. This chain joins TRBV7-2 and TRBJ2-1, with 13 bases lining up with TRBD2. V lost 1 base to trimming and J lost 1 base; unmatched junction nucleotides: 4. There are 18 residues in the CDR3. Looked up from germline, CDR1 is SGHTA and CDR2 is FQGNSA. This CDR3 is CASSLGGTSGVSYNEQFF. In nucleotides, the CDR3 is TGTGCCAGCAGCTTAGGCGGGACTAGCGGGGTGTCCTACAATGAGCAGTTCTTC.